This T cell receptor (beta chain) was documented in a study of blood T cell repertoires in COVID-19. Study-wide context: Nucleic acid was either cDNA or gDNA, and it came from T cells, B-cell-depleted T cells, or PBMCs.

Study processing details: Estimation of nucleated cell counts was performed using reference gene primer amplification. The data were produced by immunoSEQ multiplex PCR, yet TCRdb's version contains in-frame clones alone and is incomplete. Clone size and V and J calls were adopted from that table, with D and trimming inferred from the DNA. The repertoire holds around 230,000 clones, with approximately 81% as singletons. This CDR3 spans 16 amino acids. V dropped 1 base and J dropped 2 bases, with 14 bases sitting between them. Germline V gene lookup returns CDR1 SGHTA and CDR2 FQGTGA. J is TRBJ2-5 and V is TRBV7-3; the D is unclear. This TCR was sampled from an elderly woman with acute or convalescent COVID-19. Sequenced: peripheral blood. CDR3 nucleotides: TGTGCCAGCAGCTTAAGTCCCACAGAAGGACAAGAGACCCAGTACTTC. It yields the protein CASSLSPTEGQETQYF.